These 13 T cell receptor beta chains were all obtained from the same sample, sequenced in a study of PD-1 blockade in classical Hodgkin lymphoma. Time point specified: cycle 4 day 1 (C4D1), after five to seven weeks of nivolumab. The patients all showed relapse after autologous stem cell transplantation, while their brentuximab vedotin exposure varied. Here immunoSEQ multiplex PCR was the method, and the copy in TCRdb shows in-frame clones only, minus some. The sample lists fewer than 25,000 clones, 80% occurring once. Sample: peripheral blood mononuclear cells (PBMCs), taken before the fourth cycle of nivolumab. The receptors come from a human donor with classical Hodgkin lymphoma.

The CDR3: CASSFFRGGGEQYF. CDR3 DNA sequence: TGTGCCAGCAGTTTCTTCAGGGGAGGGGGCGAGCAGTACTTC. The chain joins TRBV28 to TRBJ2-7; TRBD2 might be the D (7 bases). From germline, CDR1 is MDHEN and CDR2 SYDVKM. The CDR3 runs 14 residues. The ends were cut back, 3 bases at V and 6 bases at J, with 15 bases in the middle.

The chain carries TRBV28 and TRBJ2-2; D is undetermined. Trimming took 5 bases from V and 4 from J, leaving 14 bases between them. Germline lookup yields CDR1 MDHEN and CDR2 SYDVKM. The CDR3 spans 15 residues. CDR3 sequence reads: CASSQPRFTTGELFF. CDR3 DNA sequence: TGTGCCAGCAGTCAACCCCGTTTTACCACCGGGGAGCTGTTTTTT.

The chain links TRBV5-1 to TRBJ1-5, with a tentative D call TRBD1 (6 bases). The CDR3 covers 13 residues. Trimming removed 4 bases at V and 6 bases at J, with 11 bases between. Germline lookup yields CDR1 SGHRS and CDR2 YFSETQ. CDR3 sequence: CASSPGVGQPQHF. The CDR3, as DNA: TGCGCCAGCAGCCCAGGGGTGGGTCAGCCCCAGCATTTT.

Only a few counts were recorded for this clone. The chain employs TRBV11-2 and TRBJ1-1; D unresolved. This CDR3 spans 13 amino acids. Germline V gene lookup returns CDR1 SGHAT and CDR2 FQNNGV. Trimming pared 5 bases from V and 5 bases from J, leaving 12 bases between. The CDR3 DNA follows: TGTGCCAGCAGCGGGTTTTATGGGACTGAAGCTTTCTTT. Translation gives CASSGFYGTEAFF. The variable domain in full, with the rest retrieved from reference TRBV11-2 and TRBJ1-1, is EAGVAQSPRYKIIEKRQSVAFWCNPISGHATLYWYQQILGQGPKLLIQFQNNGVVDDSQLPKDRFSAERLKGVDSTLKIQPAKLEDSAVYLCASSGFYGTEAFFGQGTRLTVV.

The chain recombines TRBV30 with TRBJ1-1; D is uncertain. The V gene lost 0 bases and the J gene lost 6 bases, with 5 bases spanning the gap. This CDR3 spans 11 amino acids. Germline V CDR1 and CDR2: GTSNPN, SVGIG (reference sequence). CDR3 coding DNA: TGTGCCTGGAGTGTACTGTCTGAAGCTTTCTTT. Its protein product is CAWSVLSEAFF.

This chain connects TRBV7-8 to TRBJ2-1; no clear D. Trimming took off 5 bases at V and 0 bases at J, with 17 bases between the two ends. The CDR3 is 17 amino acids. Germline V gene data show CDR1 as SGHVS and CDR2 as FQNEAQ. CDR3 DNA: TGTGCCAGCAGCCCTTATCTTAACCTGGGCTCCTACAATGAGCAGTTCTTC. Translation: CASSPYLNLGSYNEQFF.

The J gene is TRBJ2-1, the V gene TRBV5-1; D possibly corresponds to TRBD1 (6 bases). CDR1 SGHRS and CDR2 YFSETQ come from the germline V gene. V was cut by 2 bases and J by 1 base, with 7 bases left in between. This CDR3 is 14 amino acids long. Here the CDR3 reads CASSLDRSYNEQFF. The CDR3 DNA is TGCGCCAGCAGCTTAGACAGGTCCTACAATGAGCAGTTCTTC.

The chain is built from TRBV5-4 and TRBJ2-5; the match to TRBD2 covers 7 bases. The CDR3 contains 13 residues. CDR1 and CDR2 from the germline V gene are SGHNT and YYREEE (reference sequence). V was pared by 3 bases and J by 7 bases, with 6 bases of the junction left unmatched. The CDR3 here is CASSSGLTPTQYF. CDR3 coding DNA: TGTGCCAGCAGCTCGGGACTAACTCCGACCCAGTACTTC.

This clone was observed once. This chain connects TRBV9 to TRBJ1-3; tentatively, D is TRBD1 (6 bases). Trimming shortened V by 0 bases and J by 2 bases, and 9 bases separated the two germline ends. This CDR3 comprises 15 residues. Germline CDR1 SGDLS, CDR2 YYNGEE. CDR3 region: CASSVGAGAGNTIYF. CDR3 nucleotides: TGTGCCAGCAGCGTAGGGGCAGGGGCTGGAAACACCATATATTTT. Filled out from reference TRBV9 and TRBJ1-3, the complete variable domain reads DSGVTQTPKHLITATGQRVTLRCSPRSGDLSVYWYQQSLDQGLQFLIQYYNGEERAKGNILERFSAQQFPDLHSELNLSSLELGDSALYFCASSVGAGAGNTIYFGEGSWLTVV.

This clone is a singleton in its sample. V usage is TRBV29-1 and J usage is TRBJ2-1, with TRBD2 matching 12 bases. V lost 8 bases, J lost 0 bases, and 11 bases stayed unmatched. This CDR3 comprises 17 residues. Per the germline V gene, CDR1 is SQVTM and CDR2 is ANQGSEA. DNA of the CDR3: TGCAGCATCGTGACTAGCGGGAGAGGGAGCTCCTACAATGAGCAGTTCTTC. This encodes CSIVTSGRGSSYNEQFF.

This clone was recorded only once. The J gene is TRBJ2-7, the V gene TRBV4-1; 10 bases line up with TRBD1. The CDR3 has 16 residues. V was pared by 1 base and J by 2 bases, with 5 bases of the junction left unmatched. Germline V gene data show CDR1 as MGHRA and CDR2 as YSYEKL. The chain's CDR3 is CASSQGGDRGTYEQYF. CDR3 nucleotide sequence: TGCGCCAGCAGCCAAGGAGGGGACAGGGGAACCTACGAGCAGTACTTC.

Here the CDR3 DNA reads TGTGCCAGCAGGTGGGACTCCACAGATACGCAGTATTTT. Its translation is CASRWDSTDTQYF. The chain combines TRBV5-4 with TRBJ2-3; perhaps TRBD2 as D (6 bases). V dropped 5 bases and J dropped 2 bases, with 9 bases sitting between them. The CDR3 consists of 13 residues. Germline V gene lookup returns CDR1 SGHNT and CDR2 YYREEE (reference sequence).

This clone appeared once. This chain links TRBV29-1 with TRBJ2-5, with unresolved D. V was pared by 5 bases and J by 4 bases, with 11 bases between. The CDR3 sequence is 12 residues long. CDR1 is SQVTM and CDR2 is ANQGSEA in the germline V gene. DNA for the CDR3: TGCAGCGTTTCGATGGGTTTAGAGACCCAGTACTTC. Translation: CSVSMGLETQYF.